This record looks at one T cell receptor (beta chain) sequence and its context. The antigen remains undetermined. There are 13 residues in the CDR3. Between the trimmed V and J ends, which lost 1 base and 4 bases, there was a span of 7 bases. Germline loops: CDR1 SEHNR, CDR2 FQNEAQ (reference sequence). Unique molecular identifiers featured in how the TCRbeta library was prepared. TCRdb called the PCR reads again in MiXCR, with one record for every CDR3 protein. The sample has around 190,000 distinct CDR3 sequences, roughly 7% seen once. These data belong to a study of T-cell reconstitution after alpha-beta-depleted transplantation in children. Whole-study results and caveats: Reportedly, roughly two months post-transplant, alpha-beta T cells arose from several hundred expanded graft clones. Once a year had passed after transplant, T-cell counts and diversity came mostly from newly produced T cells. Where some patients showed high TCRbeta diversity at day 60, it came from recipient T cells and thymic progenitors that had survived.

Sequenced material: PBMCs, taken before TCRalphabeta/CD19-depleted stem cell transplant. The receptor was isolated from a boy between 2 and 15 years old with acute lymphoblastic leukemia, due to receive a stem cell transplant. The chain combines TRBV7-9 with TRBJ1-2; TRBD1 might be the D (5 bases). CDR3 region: CASSLGTLYGYTF. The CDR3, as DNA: TGTGCCAGCAGCTTAGGGACACTCTATGGCTACACCTTC.